This T cell receptor beta chain was recovered during a study of monozygotic twins with inflammatory bowel disease. In regard to this clonotype: Its antigen is unknown.

Findings and limits, study-wide: Clonotypes shared with others were fewer in IBD patients than in healthy twins, especially with disease activity. In patient repertoires, differing immunosuppressive treatments may have added some variability.

The CDR3 length is 17 residues. The germline CDR1 and CDR2 sequences are LGHDT and YNNKEL (reference sequence). TCRdb derives one entry per CDR3 protein from the 5' RACE reads, leaving out DNA. This table lists 440,000 or so distinct CDR3 sequences. The chain links TRBV3-1 to TRBJ2-1. Source material: blood. The sequence came from a human donor with ulcerative colitis or Crohn's disease, or a healthy co-twin of an affected twin (not recorded which). The CDR3 protein is CASSQVYAGVFDNEQFF.